This T cell receptor (beta chain) was sequenced for a study of spatial heterogeneity in lung cancer. Study results and caveats: Counts that tracked tumor mutation counts were those of expanded intratumoral alpha and beta TCRs.

One entry per CDR3 protein results from TCRdb running MiXCR on the 5' RACE reads. Counted here are 8,000 or so distinct CDR3 sequences, 7% occurring once; the ten biggest clones make up approximately 8.6%. This sample's time point: sample taken at primary tumor resection. This clonotype was observed a handful of times. The antigen is not known. Germline CDR1 reads SQVTM; CDR2 reads ANQGSEA. The length of the CDR3 is 12 residues. This chain uses TRBV29-1 with TRBJ2-3, with TRBD1 matching over 8 bases. Material: lung tumor tissue, obtained at surgery. This sequence was found in a male donor with early-stage non-small cell lung cancer. CDR3 sequence (DNA): TGCGGGACAGGTGGAGATACAGATACGCAGTATTTT. It yields the protein CGTGGDTDTQYF.